This T cell receptor beta chain was profiled in a study of cytomegalovirus exposure and HLA in healthy donors. Findings and caveats of the study: Cytomegalovirus-associated status was assigned to 164 TCR beta chains. Many donors shared some public TCRs, even though most TCR sequences were rare.

Germline V gives CDR1 WSHSY, CDR2 SAAADI. Deletions cut 7 bases from V and 5 bases from J, with 11 bases between. CDR3 length: 12 amino acids. At the time of sampling, donors were nominally healthy, though unrecorded immune exposures were likely. PCR employed 60 Vbeta and 13 Jbeta primers. Assay used: immunoSEQ multiplex PCR; TCRdb lists only in-frame clones, some missing. The sample consists of about 130,000 clones, around 79% of them appearing once. The sample holds a few counts of this clone. What it binds is not known. The clonotype was recovered from a man aged 35 to 55 in good health and CMV-seropositive. The specimen sequenced was PBMCs. This sequence joins TRBV10-2 and TRBJ2-5; possible D gene TRBD2, 5 bases. The CDR3 DNA reads TGCGCCAGCAACACACCGGGGGAGACCCAGTACTTC. Protein product: CASNTPGETQYF.